This T cell receptor beta chain was obtained from a study of early T cells in non-severe SARS-CoV-2 infection. The wider study: Sequencing of bulk RNA from unsorted whole blood was done, without chain pairing.

In its sample, this clonotype was seen many times. Unique molecular identifier tags were affixed to discrete cDNA molecules. TCRdb processed the 5' RACE reads anew with MiXCR; each CDR3 protein has one entry. The table shows some 70,000 distinct CDR3 sequences, with less than 9.5% occurring only once. The sample taken for sequencing was whole blood. The sequence was collected from an adult who was a healthcare worker with PCR-confirmed SARS-CoV-2 infection or an uninfected control (not recorded which).

CDR3 residues: CASSLVAGTGHNEQFF. As DNA, the CDR3 is TGTGCCAGCAGCTTAGTGGCTGGAACGGGGCACAATGAGCAGTTCTTC. V gene TRBV7-9 combines with J gene TRBJ2-1, with D possibly called TRBD1 or TRBD2 (5 bases each). CDR1 and CDR2 from the germline V gene are SEHNR and FQNEAQ (reference sequence). This CDR3 has 16 residues. Deletions cut 1 base from V and 5 bases from J, with 15 bases between.